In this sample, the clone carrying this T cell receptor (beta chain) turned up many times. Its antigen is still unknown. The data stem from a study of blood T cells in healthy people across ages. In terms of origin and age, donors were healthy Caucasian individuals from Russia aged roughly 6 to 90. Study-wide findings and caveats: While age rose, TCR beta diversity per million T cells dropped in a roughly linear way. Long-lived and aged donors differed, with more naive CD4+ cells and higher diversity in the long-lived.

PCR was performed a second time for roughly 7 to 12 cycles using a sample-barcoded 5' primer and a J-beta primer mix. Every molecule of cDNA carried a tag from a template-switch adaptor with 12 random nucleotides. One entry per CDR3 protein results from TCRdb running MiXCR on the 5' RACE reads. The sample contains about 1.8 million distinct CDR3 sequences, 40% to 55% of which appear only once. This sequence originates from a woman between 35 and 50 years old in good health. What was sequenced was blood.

In DNA, the CDR3 is TGCGCCAGCAGCCAAGCGACAGGGGGCTCTTACGAGCAGTACTTC. Its protein product is CASSQATGGSYEQYF. This rearrangement joins TRBV4-3 to TRBJ2-7; 10 bases fit TRBD1. The junction had 4 bases not matched to a gene; V was cut back by 1 base and J by 4 bases. The CDR3 sequence is 15 residues long. The germline CDR1 and CDR2 sequences are LGHNA and YSLEER.